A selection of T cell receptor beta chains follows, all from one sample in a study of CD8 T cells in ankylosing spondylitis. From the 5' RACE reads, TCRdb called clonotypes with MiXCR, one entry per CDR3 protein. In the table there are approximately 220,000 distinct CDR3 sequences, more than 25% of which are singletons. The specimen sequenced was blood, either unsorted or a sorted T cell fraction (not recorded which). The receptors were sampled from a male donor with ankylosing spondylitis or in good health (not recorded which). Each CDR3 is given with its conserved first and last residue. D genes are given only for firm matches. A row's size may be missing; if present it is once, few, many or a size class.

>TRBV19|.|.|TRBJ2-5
CASSLSGQQTQYF
TGTGCCAGTAGTCTCAGCGGACAACAGACCCAGTACTTC
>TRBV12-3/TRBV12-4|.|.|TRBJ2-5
CASKNSGQETQYF
TGTGCCAGCAAGAATAGCGGCCAAGAGACCCAGTACTTC
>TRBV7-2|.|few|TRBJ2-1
CASSLGPRPFF
TGTGCCAGCAGTCTAGGACCCCGGCCGTTCTTC
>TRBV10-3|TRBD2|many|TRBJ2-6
CAISSREGYGANVLTF
TGTGCCATCAGCAGCCGGGAGGGGTACGGGGCCAACGTCCTGACTTTC
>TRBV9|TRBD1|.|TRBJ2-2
CASSILRDSPTGELFF
TGTGCCAGCAGCATCCTTAGGGACAGTCCCACCGGGGAGCTGTTTTTT
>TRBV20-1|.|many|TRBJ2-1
CSARAEGSYNEQFF
TGCAGTGCTAGAGCCGAAGGGTCGTACAATGAGCAGTTCTTC
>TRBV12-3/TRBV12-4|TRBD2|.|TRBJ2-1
CANLKREAYNEQFF
TGTGCCAACCTAAAGCGGGAAGCCTACAATGAGCAGTTCTTC
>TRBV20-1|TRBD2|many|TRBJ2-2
CSAREWSGRRNTGELFF
TGCAGTGCTAGAGAGTGGAGCGGGAGGAGGAACACCGGGGAGCTGTTTTTT
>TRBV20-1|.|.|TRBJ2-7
CSASLARNSYEQYF
TGCAGTGCTAGCTTAGCCCGGAACTCCTACGAGCAGTACTTC
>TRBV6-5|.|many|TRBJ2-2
CASSYSRGVGANTGELFF
TGTGCCAGCAGTTACTCTCGAGGGGTTGGCGCGAACACCGGGGAGCTGTTTTTT
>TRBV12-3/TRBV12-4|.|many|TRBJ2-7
CASTQSGGREQYF
TGTGCCAGCACCCAGTCCGGGGGTCGGGAGCAGTACTTC
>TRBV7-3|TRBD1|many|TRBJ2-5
CASSPTGAAGETQYF
TGTGCCAGCAGCCCGACAGGGGCCGCGGGAGAGACCCAGTACTTC
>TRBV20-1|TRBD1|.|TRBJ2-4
CSASPPDRAAKNIQYF
TGCAGTGCTAGCCCCCCGGACAGGGCAGCCAAAAACATTCAGTACTTC
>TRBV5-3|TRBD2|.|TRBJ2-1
CASTLSGRAGQFF
TGTGCCAGCACTTTGAGCGGGAGGGCCGGACAGTTCTTC
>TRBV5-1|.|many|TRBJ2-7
CASSLTGNSYEQYF
TGCGCCAGCAGCTTGACCGGGAACTCCTACGAGCAGTACTTC
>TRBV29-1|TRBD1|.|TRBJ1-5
CSVAGQGGNQPQHF
TGCAGCGTGGCAGGACAGGGTGGCAATCAGCCCCAGCATTTT
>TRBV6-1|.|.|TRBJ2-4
CASRATVLAKNIQYF
TGTGCCAGCAGGGCAACGGTGCTAGCCAAAAACATTCAGTACTTC
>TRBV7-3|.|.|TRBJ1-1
CASSFSGNTEAFF
TGTGCCAGCAGCTTTTCAGGTAACACTGAAGCTTTCTTT
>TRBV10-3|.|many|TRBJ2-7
CAISESRDYYEQYF
TGTGCCATCAGTGAGTCAAGGGATTACTACGAGCAGTACTTC
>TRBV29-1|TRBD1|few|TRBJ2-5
CSVDGGTGEETQYF
TGCAGCGTAGACGGGGGGACAGGGGAGGAGACCCAGTACTTC
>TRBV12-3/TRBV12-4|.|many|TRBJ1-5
CASTKSGAINQPQHF
TGTGCCAGCACCAAATCTGGGGCAATCAATCAGCCCCAGCATTTT
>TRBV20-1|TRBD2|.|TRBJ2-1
CSAIPSGSHNEQFF
TGCAGTGCTATACCTAGCGGGAGCCACAATGAGCAGTTCTTC
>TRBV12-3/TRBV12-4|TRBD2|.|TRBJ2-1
CASGIAGATEQFF
TGTGCCAGCGGAATAGCGGGAGCCACTGAGCAGTTCTTC
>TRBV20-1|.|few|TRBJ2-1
CSGTGTPPHEQFF
TGCAGTGGTACCGGGACACCGCCCCATGAGCAGTTCTTC
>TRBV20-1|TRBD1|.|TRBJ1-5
CSAMMGQGINSNQPQHF
TGCAGTGCTATGATGGGACAGGGGATAAATAGCAATCAGCCCCAGCATTTT
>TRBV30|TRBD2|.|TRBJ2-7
CAWSVGIFLAGRHYEQYF
TGTGCCTGGAGTGTGGGAATCTTTCTAGCGGGACGACACTACGAGCAGTACTTC
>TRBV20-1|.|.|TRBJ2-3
CSARETGSTDTQYF
TGCAGTGCTAGGGAGACAGGTAGCACAGATACGCAGTATTTT
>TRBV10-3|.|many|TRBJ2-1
CAISVRGMNNEQFF
TGTGCCATCAGTGTTAGGGGGATGAACAATGAGCAGTTCTTC
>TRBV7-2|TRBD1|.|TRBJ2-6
CASSLRQGAGANVLTF
TGTGCCAGCAGCTTGAGGCAGGGGGCTGGGGCCAACGTCCTGACTTTC
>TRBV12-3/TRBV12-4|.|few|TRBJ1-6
CASSPDASPLHF
TGTGCCAGCAGCCCGGACGCTTCACCCCTCCACTTT
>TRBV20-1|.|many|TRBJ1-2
CSAQIEGPGPYGYTF
TGCAGTGCCCAGATCGAGGGGCCCGGGCCTTATGGCTACACCTTC
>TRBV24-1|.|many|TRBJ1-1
CATSDLRGARAFF
TGTGCCACCAGTGATTTGCGAGGGGCGAGGGCTTTCTTT
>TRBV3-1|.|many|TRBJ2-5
CASSPAPQQETQYF
TGTGCCAGCAGCCCAGCACCTCAGCAAGAGACCCAGTACTTC
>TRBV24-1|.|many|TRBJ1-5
CATSDLSGNQPQHF
TGTGCCACCAGTGATTTATCGGGCAATCAGCCCCAGCATTTT
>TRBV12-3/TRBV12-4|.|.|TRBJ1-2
CASSLFGMRDYGYTF
TGTGCCAGCAGTTTATTCGGAATGAGAGACTATGGCTACACCTTC
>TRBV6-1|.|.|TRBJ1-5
CASSPVGESNQPQHF
TGTGCCAGCAGTCCCGTAGGAGAAAGCAATCAGCCCCAGCATTTT
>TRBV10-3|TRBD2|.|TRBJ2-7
CAITGGARAYEQYF
TGTGCCATCACGGGGGGGGCCAGGGCCTACGAGCAGTACTTC
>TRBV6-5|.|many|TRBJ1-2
CASSYSRDIAGYTF
TGTGCCAGCAGTTACTCGAGGGACATTGCTGGCTACACCTTC
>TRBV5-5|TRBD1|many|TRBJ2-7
CASSLGDRGPEQYF
TGTGCCAGCAGCTTAGGGGACAGGGGGCCTGAGCAGTACTTC
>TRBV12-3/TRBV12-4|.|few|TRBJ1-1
CASKRTETNTEAFF
TGTGCCAGCAAACGCACAGAAACGAACACTGAAGCTTTCTTT
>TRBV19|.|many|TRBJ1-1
CASSIGRNTEAFF
TGTGCCAGTAGTATCGGGCGGAACACTGAAGCTTTCTTT
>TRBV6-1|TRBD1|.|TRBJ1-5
CASRGDRVDQPQHF
TGTGCCAGCAGGGGTGACAGGGTAGACCAGCCCCAGCATTTT
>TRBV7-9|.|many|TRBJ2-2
CASSLAAAGELFF
TGTGCCAGCAGCTTGGCGGCTGCCGGGGAGCTGTTTTTT
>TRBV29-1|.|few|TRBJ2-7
CSVSLGGSSYEQYF
TGCAGCGTGTCGTTAGGGGGTTCCTCCTACGAGCAGTACTTC
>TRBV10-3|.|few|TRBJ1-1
CAIRRWDTEAFF
TGTGCCATCAGACGGTGGGACACTGAAGCTTTCTTT
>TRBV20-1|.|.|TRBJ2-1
CSARTLEGDGNEQFF
TGCAGTGCCCGAACGCTAGAGGGGGATGGGAATGAGCAGTTCTTC
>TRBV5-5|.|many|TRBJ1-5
CASSLFGGNQPQHF
TGTGCCAGCAGCCTTTTCGGGGGAAATCAGCCCCAGCATTTT
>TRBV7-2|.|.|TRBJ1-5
CASSPRDLSNQPQHF
TGTGCCAGCAGCCCCCGGGACCTTAGCAATCAGCCCCAGCATTTT
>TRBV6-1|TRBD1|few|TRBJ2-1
CASSKQTGGNEQFF
TGTGCCAGCAGCAAACAGACAGGGGGGAATGAGCAGTTCTTC
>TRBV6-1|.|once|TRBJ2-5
CASSQRRVETQYF
TGTGCCAGCAGCCAACGGCGGGTCGAGACCCAGTACTTC
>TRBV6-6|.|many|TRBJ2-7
CASSRDRTFSYEQYF
TGTGCCAGCAGTAGAGACAGGACCTTCTCCTACGAGCAGTACTTC
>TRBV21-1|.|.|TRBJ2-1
CASSKKRIVRGKTYEQFF
TGTGCCAGCAGCAAAAAGCGCATTGTGAGGGGCAAAACCTACGAGCAGTTCTTC
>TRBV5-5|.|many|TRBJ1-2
CASSMTGYGYTF
TGTGCCAGCAGCATGACAGGCTATGGCTACACCTTC
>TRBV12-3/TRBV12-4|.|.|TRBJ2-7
CASSLSGREQYF
TGTGCCAGCAGTCTCTCAGGCCGCGAGCAGTACTTC
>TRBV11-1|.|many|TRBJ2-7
CASSLTGPYEQYF
TGTGCCAGCAGCTTAACAGGGCCCTACGAGCAGTACTTC
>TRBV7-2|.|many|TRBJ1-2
CASSPRTGLDYGYTF
TGTGCCAGCAGCCCACGAACGGGACTGGACTATGGCTACACCTTC
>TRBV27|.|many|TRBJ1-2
CASSLSGGAGYGYTF
TGTGCCAGCAGTTTATCGGGGGGCGCTGGCTATGGCTACACCTTC
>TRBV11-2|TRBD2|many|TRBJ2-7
CASSAIAGVSSYEQYF
TGTGCCAGCAGCGCAATAGCGGGAGTGAGCTCCTACGAGCAGTACTTC
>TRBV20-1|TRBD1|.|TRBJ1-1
CSAGRQGVTEAFF
TGCAGTGCTGGAAGACAGGGGGTGACTGAAGCTTTCTTT